This T cell receptor beta chain stems from a study of identical twins (TCRdb year 2016). Broadly, across the study: To test whether fetal clonotypes persist, the study used deep sequencing on TCR alpha and beta repertoires from monozygotic twins, unrelated adults of various ages, and cord blood. To rule out contamination, the twin experiments were replicated at different times with different library preparation protocols. General conclusions and limits of the study: In beta out-of-frame sequences, excess twin sharing was weaker, because having fewer shared sequences lowered the signal-to-noise ratio. Recombination models systematically underestimated out-of-frame TCR alpha sharing in monozygotic twins but agreed with sharing between unrelated individuals. Fewer insertions were carried by abundant cord blood beta clonotypes, a similar but weaker trend appeared in young adult naive repertoires, and no such trend appeared in memory repertoires. Conclusions relied on cross-sectional statistical analysis, since the same donors could not be followed over many years. Invariant T cells such as MAIT and iNKT could partly confound zero-insertion analyses, though diverse VJ usage argued against this for most clonotypes. Compared with coincidental sharing between unrelated individuals, out-of-frame TCR alpha sequences shared between twins showed an excess of sequences with low generation probability.

Receptors were amplified or captured by 5' RACE. The sample was run on an Illumina HiSeq 2000. Template switching introduced a universal primer binding site; the final cDNA contained a unique molecular identifier, enabling accurate counting of TCR cDNA molecules. Specific primers in the conserved constant-segment region were used to synthesize first-strand cDNA for TCR alpha and beta chains. Each cDNA library was double barcoded, with a SMART-Mk sample barcode plus Illumina barcodes, to control for contamination. TruSeq adapter sequences and Illumina sample barcodes were added in two successive PCR steps. The Illumina HiSeq platform was used with custom primers to sequence TCR alpha and beta cDNA libraries. As for the authors' bioinformatics: Raw reads were processed with MiGEC to extract unique molecular identifiers, and MiXCR was used to determine CDR3 positions. Recombination models were inferred per individual with the repgenHMM and IGoR tools using an EM algorithm. Shared clonotypes were analyzed with the tcR package in R, and sharing was normalized by the product of cloneset sizes. To study raw recombination without the effects of thymic and clonal selection, out-of-frame nonproductive sequences were analyzed. TCRdb reprocessing: public reads trimmed at Q25 with fastp, clones called with MiXCR, in-frame beta chains kept. Rows are combined by CDR3 protein, so each entry shows the most common genes and DNA. These V and J calls originate from TCRdb's pipeline instead of the authors' own analysis. This sample gives 1.5 million to 2 million distinct CDR3 sequences in total; around 33% of them show up just once. The ten top clones hold around 0.25% of the sample.

Between the V and J ends, shortened by 2 bases and 11 bases respectively, the junction contains 22 bases. Taken from the germline V gene, the CDR1 and CDR2 loops are SGDLS and YYNGEE. Measured from the cysteine to the phenylalanine, the CDR3 is 15 residues long. This entry keeps only the CDR3 DNA: 45 bases, framed from base 1. A remark on this clonotype: Its antigen specificity is not known. Base-call qualities are not available, and no considerably larger clone is one nucleotide away.

Every donor was a healthy Caucasian. The clonotype was recovered from a newborn girl in good health. The rearrangement combines TRBV9 with TRBJ2-5, and the D gene may be TRBD2, 6 bases matching. The sequencing sample was made of cord blood. The nucleotide sequence is given as TGTGCCAGCAGCGTTGCCGGGGGAGCGGCCAATGAGCAGTACTTC. It codes for CASSVAGGAANEQYF.